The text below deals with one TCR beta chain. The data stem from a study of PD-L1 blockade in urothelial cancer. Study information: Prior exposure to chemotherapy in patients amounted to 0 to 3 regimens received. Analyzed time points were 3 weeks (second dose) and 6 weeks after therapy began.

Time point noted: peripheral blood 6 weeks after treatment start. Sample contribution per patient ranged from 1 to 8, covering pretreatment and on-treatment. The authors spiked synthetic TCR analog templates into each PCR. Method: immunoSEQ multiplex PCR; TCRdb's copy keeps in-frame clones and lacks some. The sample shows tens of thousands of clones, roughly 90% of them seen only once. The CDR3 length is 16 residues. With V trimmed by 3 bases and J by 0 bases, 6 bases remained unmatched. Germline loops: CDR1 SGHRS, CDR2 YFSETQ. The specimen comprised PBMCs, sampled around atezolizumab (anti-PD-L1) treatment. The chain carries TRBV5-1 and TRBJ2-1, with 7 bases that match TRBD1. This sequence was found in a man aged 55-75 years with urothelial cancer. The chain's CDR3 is CASSSHGDSSYNEQFF. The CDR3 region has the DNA TGCGCCAGCAGCTCTCACGGGGACAGCTCCTACAATGAGCAGTTCTTC. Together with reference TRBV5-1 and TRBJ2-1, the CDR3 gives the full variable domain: KAGVTQTPRYLIKTRGQQVTLSCSPISGHRSVSWYQQTPGQGLQFLFEYFSETQRNKGNFPGRFSGRQFSNSRSEMNVSTLELGDSALYLCASSSHGDSSYNEQFFGPGTRLTVL.